Shown below are 14 T cell receptor beta chains from a single sample sequenced in a study of blood T cells in healthy people across ages. Using a J-beta primer mix together with a sample-barcoded 5' primer, a second PCR was run for about 6 to 11 cycles. TCRdb reanalysed the 5' RACE reads using MiXCR and keeps one entry per CDR3 protein. Of hundreds of thousands of distinct CDR3 sequences in the sample, approximately 49% were seen once. Source material: blood. The receptor set was obtained from a woman aged 55-69 years in good health.

V and J are TRBV20-1 and TRBJ2-7; 8 nucleotides line up with TRBD2. The CDR3 totals 12 residues. J gave up 5 bases and V 7 bases, and 7 bases lay outside the gene matches. Germline CDR1 reads DFQATT; CDR2 reads SNEGSKA (reference sequence). CDR3 amino acids: CSGRAGGDEQYF. The DNA for the CDR3 is TGCAGTGGTAGGGCGGGAGGTGACGAGCAGTACTTC.

The rearrangement links TRBV6-1 to TRBJ2-3; D is uncertain. The CDR3 totals 13 residues. V shed 4 bases and J shed 2 bases, with 7 bases lying between them. Germline V gives CDR1 MNHNS, CDR2 SASEGT. The CDR3 protein is CASSGTTTDTQYF. Written as DNA, the CDR3 is TGTGCCAGCAGTGGTACTACCACAGATACGCAGTATTTT.

V usage is TRBV10-3 and J usage is TRBJ2-1; D is perhaps TRBD1 (5 bases). This CDR3 is 14 amino acids long. CDR1 is ENHRY and CDR2 is SYGVKD in the germline V gene. V was cut by 8 bases and J by 0 bases, with 11 bases left in between. The CDR3 region is CAILTENSYNEQFF. The CDR3 DNA reads TGTGCCATCCTGACAGAGAACTCCTACAATGAGCAGTTCTTC.

This clonotype was detected a few times. The chain links TRBV4-2 to TRBJ2-1; 11 positions match TRBD2. The CDR3 extends over 18 amino acids. Germline V gene sequence: CDR1 LGHNA, CDR2 YNFKEQ. The J segment lost 0 bases and the V segment lost 3 bases, leaving 7 bases of the junction unmatched. The CDR3: CASSHTSGSGGSYNEQFF. CDR3 nucleotides: TGTGCCAGCAGCCACACTAGCGGGAGCGGGGGCTCCTACAATGAGCAGTTCTTC.

This clonotype was recorded many times. The CDR3 spells CASSQRPQAYGYTF. In nucleotides, the CDR3 is TGCGCCAGCAGCCAACGCCCACAGGCCTATGGCTACACCTTC. V and J are TRBV4-3 and TRBJ1-2; D possibly corresponds to TRBD1 (5 bases). Germline V gene lookup returns CDR1 LGHNA and CDR2 YSLEER. V was shortened by 2 bases and J by 4 bases, with 11 bases between the two germline ends. CDR3 length: 14 residues.

The DNA of the CDR3 is TGCAGTGCTGCGGGACTGGGGGCCTACGAGCAGTACTTC. Translating gives CSAAGLGAYEQYF. The gene calls are TRBV20-1 and TRBJ2-7; TRBD2 is a possible D gene (6 bases). The germline V and J ends were trimmed by 5 bases and 2 bases, with 13 bases remaining between them. CDR1 is DFQATT, CDR2 SNEGSKA, per germline (reference sequence). The CDR3 has 13 residues.

V and J are TRBV7-2 and TRBJ2-5; D is ambiguous. The J call could be wrong; TRBJ2-7 is a better fit for the DNA end. This CDR3 region has 11 residues. Germline V lookup: CDR1 SGHTA, CDR2 FQGNSA. The CDR3 loop reads CASGELYEQYF. The CDR3 DNA follows: TGTGCCAGCGGTGAATTATACGAGCAGTACTTC.

The chain has TRBV5-1 and TRBJ2-1; 7 nucleotides align to TRBD2. Germline trimming cut 0 bases from V and 7 bases from J; bases unmatched to any gene: 19. There are 19 residues in the CDR3. CDR1 is SGHRS, CDR2 YFSETQ, per germline. The CDR3 sequence is CASSLAASGAHPLLNEQFF. The CDR3 bases are TGCGCCAGCAGCTTGGCGGCTAGCGGAGCTCACCCCCTACTGAATGAGCAGTTCTTC.

In DNA form, the CDR3 reads TGCAGCGTTGAAAGACTAGCGGATCCTTCCTACGAGCAGTACTTC. Residues: CSVERLADPSYEQYF. V and J are TRBV29-1 and TRBJ2-7; TRBD2 matches at 9 bases. Germline V lookup: CDR1 SQVTM, CDR2 ANQGSEA. The CDR3 has 15 amino acids. The V gene end was trimmed by 2 bases and the J gene end by 1 base; junction bases not matched to a gene: 6.

This clonotype was detected only a few times. The J gene is TRBJ2-5, the V gene TRBV9, with 9 bases aligning to TRBD2. Trimming removed 5 bases from V and 11 bases from J; junction bases left unmatched: 10. Germline lookup yields CDR1 SGDLS and CDR2 YYNGEE. The CDR3 runs 13 residues. DNA of the CDR3: TGTGCCAGCAGTCCGGGACTAGCTGTACAGCAGTACTTC. Translated, it gives CASSPGLAVQQYF.

J is TRBJ2-4 and V is TRBV6-5; the match to TRBD1 covers 7 bases. Germline trimming cut 6 bases from V and 13 bases from J; bases unmatched to any gene: 15. Per the germline V gene, CDR1 is MNHEY and CDR2 is SVGAGI. The CDR3 is 14 amino acids. CDR3 in amino acids: CASRLGGDRSPQYF. The CDR3 DNA sequence: TGTGCCAGCAGGCTAGGGGGCGACCGGTCGCCGCAGTACTTC.

This clonotype was picked up a small number of times. This rearrangement joins TRBV13 to TRBJ2-3, with D possibly matching TRBD2 (6 bases). V was clipped by 5 bases and J by 2 bases, with 26 bases between them. Germline CDR1 PRHDT, CDR2 FYEKMQ (reference sequence). The length of the CDR3 is 19 residues. CDR3 DNA sequence: TGTGCCAGCAGCCCTTCGCAACAACCGGGACTGAAATACACAGATACGCAGTATTTT. Its protein is CASSPSQQPGLKYTDTQYF.

This clonotype was detected a few times. This chain uses TRBV6-5 with TRBJ1-2; D is unclear. Per the germline V gene, CDR1 is MNHEY and CDR2 is SVGAGI. Trimming left V 5 bases short and J 4 bases short, with 11 bases between. This CDR3 region has 13 residues. CDR3 sequence (DNA): TGTGCCAGCAGTCCCCTTACGTTCTATGGCTACACCTTC. This codes for CASSPLTFYGYTF.

V is TRBV6-5 and J is TRBJ2-3, with a tentative D call TRBD2 (7 bases). Trimming removed 2 bases from V and 5 bases from J, with 20 bases in between. CDR3 length: 17 residues. The V gene's germline CDR1 is MNHEY and CDR2 SVGAGI. The CDR3 DNA follows: TGTGCCAGCAGTTACGGTGGTGGCGCGGGGGCGGAAGATACGCAGTATTTT. Translation: CASSYGGGAGAEDTQYF.